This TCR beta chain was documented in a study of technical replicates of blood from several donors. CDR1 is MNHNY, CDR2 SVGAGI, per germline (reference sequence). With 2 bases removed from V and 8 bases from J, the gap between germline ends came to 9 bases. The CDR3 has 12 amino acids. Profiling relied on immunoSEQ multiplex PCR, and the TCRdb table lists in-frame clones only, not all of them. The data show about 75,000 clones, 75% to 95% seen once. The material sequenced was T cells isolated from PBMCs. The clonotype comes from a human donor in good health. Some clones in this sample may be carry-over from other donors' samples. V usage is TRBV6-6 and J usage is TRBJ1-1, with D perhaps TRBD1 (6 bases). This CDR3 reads CASSYKDREAFF. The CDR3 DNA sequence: TGTGCCAGCAGTTACAAGGACAGAGAAGCTTTCTTT.